Listed here are 9 T cell receptor beta chains from one sample, sequenced in a study of cytomegalovirus exposure and HLA in healthy donors. 60 Vbeta and 13 Jbeta primers were used in PCR. Sequencing was performed with immunoSEQ multiplex PCR; in TCRdb, only in-frame clones are kept and a portion is missing. The sample includes about 130,000 clones, about four fifths of them seen just once. The sample taken for sequencing was PBMCs. These receptors originate from a man aged 25 to 45 in good health.

The chain couples TRBV9 to TRBJ1-4; no firm D call. This CDR3 is 16 amino acids long. Trimming removed 0 bases from V and 3 bases from J, with 12 bases in between. CDR1 SGDLS and CDR2 YYNGEE come from the germline V gene. The CDR3: CASSVGSVRANEKLFF. The CDR3 DNA reads as TGTGCCAGCAGCGTAGGGTCGGTCCGGGCTAATGAAAAACTGTTTTTT.

The chain links TRBV7-9 to TRBJ2-7, with 7 positions matching TRBD1. Germline CDR1 reads SEHNR; CDR2 reads FQNEAQ (reference sequence). This CDR3 is built from 15 residues. With 0 bases clipped from V and 3 bases from J, the junction kept 5 bases outside the gene matches. CDR3 sequence reads: CASSLAGTAFYEQYF. Here the CDR3 DNA reads TGTGCCAGCAGCTTAGCCGGGACAGCCTTCTACGAGCAGTACTTC.

The chain is built from TRBV9 and TRBJ2-7; 7 bases fit TRBD1. The CDR3 totals 15 residues. Germline loops: CDR1 SGDLS, CDR2 YYNGEE. The V segment lost 0 bases and the J segment 2 bases; nucleotides outside the gene matches: 5. The CDR3 DNA is TGTGCCAGCAGCGTAGGAGGGACAGCCACCTACGAGCAGTACTTC. Residues: CASSVGGTATYEQYF.

The CDR3 reads CASSVRGTNQPQHF. DNA for the CDR3: TGTGCCAGCAGTGTAAGGGGGACGAATCAGCCCCAGCATTTT. This chain connects TRBV6-1 to TRBJ1-5; tentative D call: TRBD1 (6 bases). Germline values: CDR1 MNHNS, CDR2 SASEGT. Trimming shortened V by 4 bases and J by 4 bases, and 11 bases separated the two germline ends. The CDR3 has 14 amino acids.

The chain uses TRBV9 and TRBJ2-1; 8 nucleotides match TRBD2. The CDR3 contains 14 residues. Germline values: CDR1 SGDLS, CDR2 YYNGEE. Trimming at V came to 7 bases and at J to 9 bases, leaving 12 bases not matched to a gene. In nucleotides, the CDR3 is TGTGCCAGCGGCGCGGGGGCCCGGGAGGGTGAGCAGTTCTTC. Amino acid sequence: CASGAGAREGEQFF.

This chain connects TRBV7-9 to TRBJ1-2, with D possibly being TRBD1 (5 bases). The CDR3 sequence is 13 residues long. From germline, CDR1 is SEHNR and CDR2 FQNEAQ (reference sequence). V was pared by 3 bases and J by 2 bases, with 7 bases between. The CDR3 protein is CASSLGQNYGYTF. CDR3 bases: TGTGCCAGCAGCTTGGGGCAGAACTATGGCTACACCTTC.

The chain couples TRBV5-4 to TRBJ2-3; 9 bases line up with TRBD2. There are 17 residues in the CDR3. Germline V gene data show CDR1 as SGHNT and CDR2 as YYREEE (reference sequence). V shed 0 bases and J 2 bases; nucleotides not matched to a gene: 7. CDR3 nucleotide sequence: TGTGCCAGCAGCTTGGATGGGCTAGCGGGGTCCACAGATACGCAGTATTTT. This gives the protein CASSLDGLAGSTDTQYF. The variable domain in full, with the rest retrieved from reference TRBV5-4 and TRBJ2-3, is ETGVTQSPTHLIKTRGQQVTLRCSSQSGHNTVSWYQQALGQGPQFIFQYYREEENGRGNFPPRFSGLQFPNYSSELNVNALELDDSALYLCASSLDGLAGSTDTQYFGPGTRLTVL.

This chain links TRBV18 with TRBJ2-7; D is uncertain. Trimming removed 4 bases at V and 6 bases at J, with 16 bases between. Germline V lookup: CDR1 KGHSH, CDR2 LQKENI. CDR3 length: 14 residues. Written as DNA, the CDR3 is TGTGCCAGCTCACTAAACCTCGACATAGGCGAGCAGTACTTC. Its protein product is CASSLNLDIGEQYF.

The chain links TRBV5-1 to TRBJ2-5; possible D gene TRBD2, 6 bases. The V end was cut by 5 bases, the J end by 2 bases, with 16 bases between. The CDR3 is 15 residues long. Germline CDR1 reads SGHRS; CDR2 reads YFSETQ. For the CDR3, the DNA is TGCGCCAGCAGAAGGGGAGGCGGACCTCAAGAGACCCAGTACTTC. As protein: CASRRGGGPQETQYF.